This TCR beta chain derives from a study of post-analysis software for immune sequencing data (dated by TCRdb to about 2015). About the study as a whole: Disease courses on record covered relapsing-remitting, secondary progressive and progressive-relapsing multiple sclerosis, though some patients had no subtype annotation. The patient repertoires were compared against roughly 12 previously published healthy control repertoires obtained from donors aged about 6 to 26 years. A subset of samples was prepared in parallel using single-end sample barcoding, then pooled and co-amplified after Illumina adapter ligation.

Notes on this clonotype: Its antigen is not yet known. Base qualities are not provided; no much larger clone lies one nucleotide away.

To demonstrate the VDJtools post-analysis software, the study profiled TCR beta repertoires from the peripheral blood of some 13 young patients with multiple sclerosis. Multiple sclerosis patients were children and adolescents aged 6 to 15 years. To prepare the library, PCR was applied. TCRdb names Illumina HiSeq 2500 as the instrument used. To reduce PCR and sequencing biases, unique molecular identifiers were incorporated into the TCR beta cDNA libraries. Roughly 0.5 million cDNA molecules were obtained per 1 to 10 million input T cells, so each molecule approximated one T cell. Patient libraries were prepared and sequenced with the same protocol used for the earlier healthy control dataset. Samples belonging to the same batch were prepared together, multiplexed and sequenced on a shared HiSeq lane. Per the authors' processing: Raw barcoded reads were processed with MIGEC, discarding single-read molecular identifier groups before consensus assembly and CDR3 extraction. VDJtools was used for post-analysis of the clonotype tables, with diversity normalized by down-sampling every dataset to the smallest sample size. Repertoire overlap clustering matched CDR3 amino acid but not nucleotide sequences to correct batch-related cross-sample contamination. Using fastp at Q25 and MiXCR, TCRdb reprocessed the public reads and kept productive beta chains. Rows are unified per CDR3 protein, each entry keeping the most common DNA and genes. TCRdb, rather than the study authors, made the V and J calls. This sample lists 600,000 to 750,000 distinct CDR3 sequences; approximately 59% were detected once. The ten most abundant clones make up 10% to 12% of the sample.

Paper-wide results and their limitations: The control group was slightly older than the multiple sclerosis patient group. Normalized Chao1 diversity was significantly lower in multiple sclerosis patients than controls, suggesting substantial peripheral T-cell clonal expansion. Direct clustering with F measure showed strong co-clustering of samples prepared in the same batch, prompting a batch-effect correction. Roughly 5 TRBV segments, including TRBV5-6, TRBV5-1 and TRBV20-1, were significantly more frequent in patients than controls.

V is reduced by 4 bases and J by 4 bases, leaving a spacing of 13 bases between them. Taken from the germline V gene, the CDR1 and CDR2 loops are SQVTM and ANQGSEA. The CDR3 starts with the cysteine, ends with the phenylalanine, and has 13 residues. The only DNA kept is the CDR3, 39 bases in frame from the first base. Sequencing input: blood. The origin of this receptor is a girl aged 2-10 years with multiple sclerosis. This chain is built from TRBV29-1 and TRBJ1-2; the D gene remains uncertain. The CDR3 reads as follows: CSVGSQAGYGYTF. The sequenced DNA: TGCAGCGTTGGATCGCAGGCGGGCTATGGCTACACCTTC. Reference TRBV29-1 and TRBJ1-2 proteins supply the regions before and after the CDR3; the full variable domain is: SAVISQKPSRDICQRGTSLTIQCQVDSQVTMMFWYRQQPGQSLTLIATANQGSEATYESGFVIDKFPISRPNLTFSTLTVSNMSPEDSSIYLCSVGSQAGYGYTFGSGTRLTVV.